One sample yielded the 17 T cell receptor beta chains listed below, sequenced in a study of blood T cell repertoires in COVID-19. Sequenced by immunoSEQ multiplex PCR; TCRdb stores in-frame clones only, minus some. The table has around 130,000 clones, approximately 84% seen once. The sample consisted of PBMCs or T cells enriched from blood (not recorded which). The source of these receptors is a woman aged 50 to 65 with acute COVID-19.

This chain connects TRBV6-6 to TRBJ1-5, with a weak D call TRBD1 (6 bases). The CDR3 is 14 residues long. V lost 6 bases, J lost 7 bases, and 16 bases lay in between. CDR1 MNHNY and CDR2 SVGAGI come from the germline V gene (reference sequence). The CDR3 region has the DNA TGTGCCAGCAGACCACTACTGGACAGACAGCCCCAGCATTTT. Amino acids: CASRPLLDRQPQHF.

The rearrangement links TRBV11-2 to TRBJ2-7; TRBD2 aligns across 9 bases. The CDR3 covers 13 residues. Per germline, CDR1 SGHAT and CDR2 FQNNGV. V lost 8 bases, J lost 5 bases, and 7 bases stayed unmatched. The CDR3 DNA sequence: TGTGCCAGCGCGGGGGGGGTCGAAGACGAGCAGTACTTC. This sequence encodes CASAGGVEDEQYF.

V is TRBV2 and J is TRBJ2-3; the match to TRBD2 covers 7 bases. V dropped 4 bases and J dropped 6; count of bases not matched to a gene: 13. Germline CDR1 SNHLY, CDR2 FYNNEI. The CDR3 is 16 residues long. The CDR3 sequence: CASSVVGGGSSDTQYF. CDR3 nucleotide sequence: TGTGCCAGCAGTGTGGTTGGAGGCGGGAGTTCGGATACGCAGTATTTT.

The rearrangement links TRBV9 to TRBJ2-1, with 7 bases that match TRBD2. Per the germline V gene, CDR1 is SGDLS and CDR2 is YYNGEE. The CDR3 length is 20 residues. Losses at the gene ends were 1 base for V and 0 bases for J; bases not matched to a gene: 16. For the CDR3, the DNA is TGTGCCAGCAGCGTATTCCCCCTCGCTAGCGGTTCGAGCTCCTACAATGAGCAGTTCTTC. The encoded protein is CASSVFPLASGSSSYNEQFF.

The V and J genes are TRBV4-1 and TRBJ1-2; 9 bases are a match to TRBD1. This CDR3 spans 15 amino acids. Germline lookup yields CDR1 MGHRA and CDR2 YSYEKL. The V and J ends lost 2 bases and 2 bases, in that order; junction bases with no gene match: 3. Here the CDR3 reads CASSQSGQGNYGYTF. As DNA, the CDR3 is TGCGCCAGCAGCCAATCGGGACAGGGAAACTATGGCTACACCTTC.

This clone was seen a single time. The chain is built from TRBV6-5 and TRBJ2-7, with D maybe TRBD2 (5 bases). Germline values: CDR1 MNHEY, CDR2 SVGAGI. Trimming cost V 6 bases and J 3 bases, with 12 bases left between them. The CDR3 has 13 amino acids. DNA of the CDR3: TGTGCCAGCAGGCTCGGACTCAACTACGAGCAGTACTTC. Translation gives CASRLGLNYEQYF.

CDR3 coding DNA: TGCAGCGCCCGAAGGACTAGCCTTGATACGCAGTATTTT. The encoded protein is CSARRTSLDTQYF. The chain carries TRBV29-1 and TRBJ2-3; 8 positions agree with TRBD2. After removal of 7 bases from V and 6 bases from J, the junction contained 9 bases not matched to a gene. The germline CDR1 and CDR2 sequences are SQVTM and ANQGSEA. The CDR3 runs 13 residues.

This rearrangement joins TRBV3-1 (or the pseudogene TRBV3-2) to TRBJ1-2; 12 nucleotides line up with TRBD1. V lost 4 bases to trimming and J lost 10 bases; unmatched junction nucleotides: 10. Germline V gives CDR1 LGHDT, CDR2 YNNKEL (reference sequence). The CDR3 is 15 residues long. The CDR3 spells CASSLYLGTGGDYTF. In DNA, the CDR3 is TGTGCCAGCAGCCTCTACCTTGGGACAGGGGGCGACTACACCTTC.

The CDR3 protein is CASSLRGTSYEQYF. The CDR3 DNA reads TGCGCCAGCAGCTTGCGCGGGACCTCCTACGAGCAGTACTTC. V is TRBV5-1 and J is TRBJ2-7; TRBD2 might be the D (6 bases). CDR1 and CDR2 from the germline V gene are SGHRS and YFSETQ. CDR3 size: 14 residues. Trimming shortened V by 1 base and J by 0 bases, and 8 bases separated the two germline ends.

The chain couples TRBV2 to TRBJ1-5, with TRBD1 matching over 7 bases. J was trimmed by 3 bases and V by 4 bases; bases with no gene match: 9. Looked up from germline, CDR1 is SNHLY and CDR2 is FYNNEI. The CDR3 has 16 amino acids. The CDR3: CASSAESGQNNQPQHF. The CDR3 DNA follows: TGTGCCAGCAGTGCAGAGTCGGGACAGAACAATCAGCCCCAGCATTTT.

The V call is TRBV6-4, the J call TRBJ2-2; 9 bases align to TRBD2. The V segment lost 5 bases and the J segment 1 base; nucleotides outside the gene matches: 5. Germline CDR1 reads MRHNA; CDR2 reads SNTAGT. The CDR3 spans 16 residues. CDR3 coding DNA: TGTGCCAGCAGTAGGCTAGCGGGACGGAACACCGGGGAGCTGTTTTTT. The encoded protein is CASSRLAGRNTGELFF.

The chain carries TRBV2 and TRBJ2-7; the D gene is possibly TRBD1 (5 bases). V lost 5 bases and J lost 4, with 9 bases in between. The CDR3 sequence is 12 residues long. CDR1 is SNHLY, CDR2 FYNNEI, per germline. CDR3 coding DNA: TGTGCCAGCAGTATCGACAGATACGAGCAGTACTTC. Protein product: CASSIDRYEQYF.

The chain joins TRBV28 to TRBJ2-5, with TRBD1 matching 9 bases. Per the germline V gene, CDR1 is MDHEN and CDR2 is SYDVKM. This CDR3 is 14 amino acids long. With V trimmed by 5 bases and J by 3 bases, 4 bases remained unmatched. CDR3 sequence reads: CASSPRTGEETQYF. In DNA form, the CDR3 reads TGTGCCAGCAGTCCACGGACAGGGGAAGAGACCCAGTACTTC.

This chain uses TRBV7-2 with TRBJ2-5; 7 nucleotides agree with TRBD2. With V trimmed by 3 bases and J by 5 bases, 9 bases remained unmatched. Germline V gives CDR1 SGHTA, CDR2 FQGNSA. The CDR3 runs to 15 residues. CDR3 in amino acids: CASSFKRGGLETQYF. The CDR3 DNA is TGTGCCAGCAGCTTCAAGCGGGGAGGTTTGGAGACCCAGTACTTC.

This chain links TRBV27 with TRBJ2-1; TRBD1 matches 7 bases. From germline, CDR1 is MNHEY and CDR2 SMNVEV (reference sequence). The CDR3 extends over 13 amino acids. Trimming removed 5 bases from V and 4 bases from J; junction bases left unmatched: 2. The CDR3 sequence is CASSRGQYNEQFF. The CDR3 DNA follows: TGTGCCAGCAGTAGGGGACAGTACAATGAGCAGTTCTTC.

The chain combines TRBV4-1 with TRBJ1-2; TRBD1 agrees at 10 bases. The V segment lost 1 base and the J segment 8 bases; nucleotides outside the gene matches: 4. CDR1 is MGHRA, CDR2 YSYEKL, per germline. This CDR3 contains 14 residues. CDR3 DNA sequence: TGCGCCAGCAGCCAAGGTGGGACAGGGGTCGGCTACACCTTC. Protein: CASSQGGTGVGYTF.

V usage is TRBV9 and J usage is TRBJ2-3, with TRBD2 matching over 7 bases. Germline trimming cut 0 bases from V and 3 bases from J; bases unmatched to any gene: 7. Germline loops: CDR1 SGDLS, CDR2 YYNGEE. The CDR3 extends over 16 amino acids. The CDR3 sequence: CASSVGLAAYTDTQYF. The DNA of the CDR3 is TGTGCCAGCAGCGTAGGTCTAGCGGCCTATACAGATACGCAGTATTTT.